Shown below are 30 T cell receptor beta chains from a single sample sequenced in a study of shared T cell receptors in the human thymus. Some clones are missing from TCRdb's copy, which holds only in-frame ones; the method was immunoSEQ multiplex PCR. The data contain just under 550,000 clones, around three quarters of them singletons. This sample also appeared in a second study, on human thymus T cells.

The sequencing sample was made of thymocytes. These receptors came from a boy under two years old with a congenital heart defect.

There are a few counts of this clone. The rearrangement links TRBV27 to TRBJ2-5; possible D gene TRBD2, 5 bases. Trimming stripped 5 bases from V and 0 bases from J, with 7 bases between. The CDR3 length is 13 residues. Germline loops: CDR1 MNHEY, CDR2 SMNVEV (reference sequence). This CDR3 is CASSRRDQETQYF. The CDR3 DNA is TGTGCCAGCAGTAGGCGGGACCAAGAGACCCAGTACTTC.

The chain recombines TRBV2 with TRBJ2-7, with a weak D call TRBD1 (6 bases). CDR1 and CDR2 from the germline V gene are SNHLY and FYNNEI. The CDR3 length is 16 residues. With 7 bases removed from V and 5 bases from J, the gap between germline ends came to 24 bases. CDR3 sequence: CASNGNPGTLGHEQYF. CDR3 DNA sequence: TGTGCCAGCAACGGCAATCCCGGGACATTGGGGCACGAGCAGTACTTC.

DNA of the CDR3: TGTGCCAGCAGTGAGAAACAGGGCCGCACTGAAGCTTTCTTT. Translation gives CASSEKQGRTEAFF. The V and J genes are TRBV6-1 and TRBJ1-1; a possible D gene is TRBD1 (6 bases). Germline V gene lookup returns CDR1 MNHNS and CDR2 SASEGT. The CDR3 consists of 14 residues. Trimming removed 3 bases at V and 4 bases at J, with 12 bases between.

This chain uses TRBV29-1 with TRBJ1-2, with D perhaps TRBD1 (5 bases). Between the trimmed V and J ends, which lost 5 bases and 4 bases, there was a span of 14 bases. The CDR3 consists of 13 residues. CDR1 is SQVTM and CDR2 is ANQGSEA in the germline V gene. This CDR3 is CSVQNGTCYGYTF. The CDR3 nucleotides read TGCAGCGTTCAAAACGGGACTTGCTATGGCTACACCTTC. The variable domain in full, completed from reference TRBV29-1 and TRBJ1-2, reads SAVISQKPSRDICQRGTSLTIQCQVDSQVTMMFWYRQQPGQSLTLIATANQGSEATYESGFVIDKFPISRPNLTFSTLTVSNMSPEDSSIYLCSVQNGTCYGYTFGSGTRLTVV.

This clone came up once. The chain carries TRBV11-2 and TRBJ2-5; TRBD2 might be the D (5 bases). The last part of the DNA fits TRBJ2-7 better; the J call may be wrong. The CDR3 contains 15 residues. Looked up from germline, CDR1 is SGHAT and CDR2 is FQNNGV. Here the CDR3 DNA reads TGTGCCAGCAGCCCAGCTTGGATCGAGGGTAGCGAGCAGTACTTC. It codes for CASSPAWIEGSEQYF.

In this sample, this clone turned up a few times. The chain uses TRBV5-1 and TRBJ2-1, with TRBD2 matching 11 bases. The V gene's germline CDR1 is SGHRS and CDR2 YFSETQ. Trimming cost V 0 bases and J 1 base; bases outside gene matches: 9. CDR3 size: 19 residues. CDR3 nucleotides: TGCGCCAGCAGCTTGGAGGGTAGCGGGAGGGATAAGTCCTACAATGAGCAGTTCTTC. Its protein is CASSLEGSGRDKSYNEQFF.

The chain is built from TRBV28 and TRBJ1-1, with TRBD1 identical over 8 bases. CDR3 length equals 13 residues. The J segment lost 6 bases and the V segment lost 5 bases, leaving 5 bases of the junction unmatched. Germline V gene lookup returns CDR1 MDHEN and CDR2 SYDVKM. The DNA for the CDR3 is TGTGCCAGCAGTAAGGACAGGGTGCCTGAAGCTTTCTTT. Protein sequence: CASSKDRVPEAFF.

This clone was detected once. J is TRBJ2-7 and V is TRBV6-5; TRBD2 agrees at 10 bases. This CDR3 contains 16 residues. The V segment lost 4 bases and the J segment 0 bases; nucleotides outside the gene matches: 6. Germline V gene data show CDR1 as MNHEY and CDR2 as SVGAGI. In DNA, the CDR3 is TGTGCCAGCAGTTCGCTTATAGCGGGGGGCTCCTACGAGCAGTACTTC. This sequence encodes CASSSLIAGGSYEQYF.

The chain couples TRBV28 to TRBJ2-3, with TRBD2 as a possible D gene (5 bases). The V gene's germline CDR1 is MDHEN and CDR2 SYDVKM. V lost 6 bases and J 14 bases, leaving 18 bases between the germline ends. The CDR3 is 12 amino acids. CDR3 nucleotides: TGTGCCAGCAGCCGCAAGTGGACTGGCGCGTATTTT. Residues: CASSRKWTGAYF.

This chain connects TRBV30 to TRBJ2-1; TRBD1 matches at 7 bases. The CDR3 spans 15 residues. V was pared by 4 bases and J by 0 bases, with 6 bases of the junction left unmatched. In germline, CDR1 is GTSNPN, CDR2 SVGIG (reference sequence). The CDR3 sequence: CAWKGGMSSYNEQFF. The CDR3 nucleotides are TGTGCCTGGAAAGGGGGCATGAGCTCCTACAATGAGCAGTTCTTC.

This clone was picked up a small number of times. This chain links TRBV11-3 with TRBJ1-2; a possible D gene is TRBD1 (6 bases). Germline-derived CDR1 and CDR2 are SGHNT and YENEEA. V lost 5 bases and J lost 0, with 22 bases in between. This CDR3 comprises 18 residues. The CDR3 DNA sequence: TGTGCCAGCAGCCCCATCCGGGACATGACTATTCCTAACTATGGCTACACCTTC. It codes for CASSPIRDMTIPNYGYTF.

The gene calls are TRBV11-1 and TRBJ2-2, with 7 bases that match TRBD1. Germline CDR1 reads SGHAT; CDR2 reads FQDESV (reference sequence). V shed 5 bases, J shed 6 bases, and the junction held 6 bases outside the gene matches. The CDR3 loop spans 14 amino acids. CDR3 nucleotides: TGTGCCAGCAGCCCACGACAGGGACCCGGGGAGCTGTTTTTT. Translated, it gives CASSPRQGPGELFF.

V and J are TRBV19 and TRBJ1-2; D is unresolved. V was clipped by 3 bases and J by 4 bases, with 9 bases between them. In germline, CDR1 is LNHDA, CDR2 SQIVND (reference sequence). The CDR3 is 13 residues long. CDR3 loop: CASSIGDLYGYTF. CDR3 in DNA: TGTGCCAGTAGTATCGGAGACCTCTATGGCTACACCTTC.

V gene TRBV7-2 combines with J gene TRBJ2-7; 8 bases match TRBD2. The CDR3 covers 16 residues. From germline, CDR1 is SGHTA and CDR2 FQGNSA. Trimming at V came to 4 bases and at J to 4 bases, leaving 12 bases not matched to a gene. CDR3 sequence reads: CASSSQKAGAGYEQYF. As DNA, the CDR3 is TGTGCCAGCAGCTCCCAGAAAGCGGGAGCTGGATACGAGCAGTACTTC.

A few counts support this clone. The chain's CDR3 is CASSNRQGGPRASNQPQHF. For the CDR3, the DNA is TGTGCCAGCAGTAATCGGCAGGGAGGACCCCGGGCTAGCAATCAGCCCCAGCATTTT. V is TRBV28 and J is TRBJ1-5; TRBD1 might be the D (5 bases). Germline lookup yields CDR1 MDHEN and CDR2 SYDVKM. This CDR3 has 19 residues. Trimming removed 5 bases from V and 0 bases from J, with 23 bases in between.

In its sample, this clone was seen a few times. This chain connects TRBV2 to TRBJ2-3; tentatively, D is TRBD1 (5 bases). CDR3 length equals 13 residues. Germline CDR1 reads SNHLY; CDR2 reads FYNNEI. Trimming removed 6 bases from V and 7 bases from J, with 14 bases in between. The DNA of the CDR3 is TGTGCCAGCAGCGGGTTACAGGTCTATACGCAGTATTTT. It encodes CASSGLQVYTQYF.

The chain combines TRBV4-2 with TRBJ2-2; D possibly corresponds to TRBD1 (6 bases). V was trimmed by 0 bases and J by 3 bases, leaving 8 bases between them. Per the germline V gene, CDR1 is LGHNA and CDR2 is YNFKEQ. The CDR3 runs to 15 residues. CDR3 sequence: CASSQDPGDTGELFF. The DNA of the CDR3 is TGTGCCAGCAGCCAAGACCCAGGGGACACCGGGGAGCTGTTTTTT.

The chain carries TRBV5-1 and TRBJ2-3; 13 bases line up with TRBD2. With 7 bases clipped from V and 3 bases from J, the junction kept 8 bases outside the gene matches. Germline values: CDR1 SGHRS, CDR2 YFSETQ. The CDR3 has 16 amino acids. CDR3 residues: CASPSLAGGPTDTQYF. CDR3 coding DNA: TGCGCCAGCCCGTCACTAGCGGGAGGGCCGACAGATACGCAGTATTTT.

In regard to this clone: Additional DNA sequences in this sample encode the identical CDR3. The gene calls are TRBV4-1 and TRBJ2-1; 12 bases fit TRBD2. The CDR3 length is 17 residues. The trim removed 1 base at V and 7 bases at J, leaving 8 bases unmatched. Germline-derived CDR1 and CDR2 are MGHRA and YSYEKL. The DNA for the CDR3 is TGCGCCAGCAGCCAAGGAGCGACTAGCGGGAGTATGAATGAGCAGTTCTTC. Its protein product is CASSQGATSGSMNEQFF.

In its sample, this clone was seen once. The chain links TRBV27 to TRBJ1-1, with a tentative D call TRBD1 (6 bases). This CDR3 is 21 amino acids long. The germline V gene has CDR1 MNHEY and CDR2 SMNVEV (reference sequence). V was clipped by 5 bases and J by 3 bases, with 34 bases between them. In DNA, the CDR3 is TGTGCCAGCAGTCCACGCAGAGGGACACTAGTCCACCCGCTCCCGGACACTGAAGCTTTCTTT. Translation gives CASSPRRGTLVHPLPDTEAFF.

V is TRBV5-1 and J is TRBJ2-5; 8 nucleotides agree with TRBD1. The CDR3 covers 15 residues. Per germline, CDR1 SGHRS and CDR2 YFSETQ. Trimming cost V 4 bases and J 1 base; bases outside gene matches: 6. The CDR3: CASSVRDRSQETQYF. The DNA of the CDR3 is TGCGCCAGCAGCGTCCGGGACAGGAGCCAAGAGACCCAGTACTTC.

The chain has TRBV11-2 and TRBJ1-5; TRBD1 might be the D (5 bases). Trimming stripped 2 bases from V and 6 bases from J, with 8 bases between. Germline lookup yields CDR1 SGHAT and CDR2 FQNNGV. The CDR3 has 13 amino acids. The CDR3 sequence is CASSLRGSQPQHF. DNA of the CDR3: TGTGCCAGCAGCTTAAGGGGTAGTCAGCCCCAGCATTTT.

This clone was seen just once. The V gene is TRBV30, the J gene TRBJ2-3; weak D call: TRBD2 (5 bases). CDR1 is GTSNPN and CDR2 is SVGIG in the germline V gene (reference sequence). This CDR3 spans 18 amino acids. V lost 0 bases and J lost 0, with 19 bases in between. The CDR3 DNA follows: TGTGCCTGGAGTGTATCCCGGGGAAGGGTCGCTAGCACAGATACGCAGTATTTT. As protein: CAWSVSRGRVASTDTQYF.

J is TRBJ2-3 and V is TRBV7-2; D is undetermined. CDR1 and CDR2 (germline): SGHTA, FQGNSA. This CDR3 spans 16 amino acids. Deletions cut 5 bases from V and 0 bases from J, with 15 bases between. The CDR3 coding sequence is TGTGCCAGCAGCCAAACAGTAACCGCTAGCACAGATACGCAGTATTTT. Residues: CASSQTVTASTDTQYF.

The J gene is TRBJ1-3, the V gene TRBV19; D perhaps matches TRBD1 (5 bases). Germline CDR1 is LNHDA and CDR2 is SQIVND (reference sequence). The V end lost 3 bases, the J end lost 0 bases, and 9 bases lay between the germline ends. This CDR3 has 15 amino acids. CDR3 residues: CASSIGHLSGNTIYF. The CDR3 DNA reads TGTGCCAGTAGTATTGGACACCTCTCTGGAAACACCATATATTTT. The full variable domain, with the rest looked up from reference TRBV19 and TRBJ1-3, is DGGITQSPKYLFRKEGQNVTLSCEQNLNHDAMYWYRQDPGQGLRLIYYSQIVNDFQKGDIAEGYSVSREKKESFPLTVTSAQKNPTAFYLCASSIGHLSGNTIYFGEGSWLTVV.

The chain uses TRBV10-1 and TRBJ1-5; D may be TRBD1 (5 bases). CDR1 is WNHNN and CDR2 is SYGVQD in the germline V gene (reference sequence). Trimming cost V 7 bases and J 5 bases, with 18 bases left between them. The CDR3 consists of 15 residues. CDR3 residues: CASTGKRGGYQPQHF. CDR3 DNA: TGCGCCAGCACTGGAAAGCGGGGGGGGTATCAGCCCCAGCATTTT.

The CDR3: CASSLGTSGRGNEQYF. CDR3 coding DNA: TGTGCCAGCAGCTTAGGTACTAGCGGGAGAGGTAACGAGCAGTACTTC. The chain joins TRBV13 to TRBJ2-7, with TRBD2 matching over 11 bases. The CDR3 spans 16 residues. The germline gives CDR1 PRHDT, CDR2 FYEKMQ (reference sequence). J lost 5 bases, V lost 0 bases, and 6 bases had no gene match.

The chain uses TRBV28 and TRBJ2-5, with 8 bases identical to TRBD2. Germline V lookup: CDR1 MDHEN, CDR2 SYDVKM. CDR3 length: 17 amino acids. Unmatched junction bases numbered 11, after V lost 5 bases and J lost 0 bases. The chain's CDR3 is CASSGPGRAGDQETQYF. The CDR3 nucleotides are TGTGCCAGCAGTGGCCCGGGGCGAGCGGGAGACCAAGAGACCCAGTACTTC.

The chain couples TRBV4-3 to TRBJ2-3, with TRBD1 identical over 7 bases. The V segment lost 1 base and the J segment 1 base; nucleotides outside the gene matches: 11. The germline V gene encodes CDR1 LGHNA and CDR2 YSLEER. This CDR3 is 18 amino acids long. DNA of the CDR3: TGCGCCAGCAGCCAAGTCGGATCGAGGGGGCATGGCACAGATACGCAGTATTTT. It encodes CASSQVGSRGHGTDTQYF.

The rearrangement uses TRBV2 and TRBJ1-2; 11 positions match TRBD1. The germline V gene encodes CDR1 SNHLY and CDR2 FYNNEI. J was trimmed by 7 bases and V by 9 bases; bases with no gene match: 13. The CDR3 length is 15 residues. The CDR3 coding sequence is TGTGCCAGGCTTGGACAGGGGGCGTTCCCTCGTGGCTACACCTTC. Residues: CARLGQGAFPRGYTF.